This T cell receptor beta chain comes out of a study of shared clonotypes between healthy human individuals. Study-wide context: The donor pool was made up of a couple of women and a few men aged 18 to 49.

Comments on this clone: Antigen unknown.

The study, taken as a whole, reports: Blood was the only sampled material, and tissue repertoires likely differ.

This CDR3 spans 13 amino acids. V was trimmed by 6 bases and J by 5 bases, leaving 11 bases between them. Germline-derived CDR1 and CDR2 are LNHDA and SQIVND (reference sequence). The naive CD8 fraction comprised CD45RO-negative cells positively selected for CCR7 and excluded terminally differentiated effector memory CD45RA+ cells. Produced via immunoSEQ multiplex PCR; TCRdb's table is partial and in-frame only. Counted here are roughly 2.1 million clones, under 95% occurring once; the ten biggest clones make up about 1.5%. The specimen sequenced was naive CD8+ T cells from PBMCs. The chain is built from TRBV19 and TRBJ1-5; D remains ambiguous. The TCR originated in a young man in good health. Some clones in this sample may be carry-over from other donors' samples. The CDR3 reads CASRPGRDQPQHF. Here the CDR3 DNA reads TGTGCCAGTAGACCAGGTAGGGATCAGCCCCAGCATTTT. The variable domain in full, completed from reference TRBV19 and TRBJ1-5, reads DGGITQSPKYLFRKEGQNVTLSCEQNLNHDAMYWYRQDPGQGLRLIYYSQIVNDFQKGDIAEGYSVSREKKESFPLTVTSAQKNPTAFYLCASRPGRDQPQHFGDGTRLSIL.